These 22 T cell receptor beta chains share one sample of origin, sequenced in a study of beta chain features in type 1 diabetes. cDNA synthesis used the whole RNA isolate, giving expressed TCRB sequences. Sequencing was performed with immunoSEQ multiplex PCR; in TCRdb, only in-frame clones are kept and a portion is missing. Of roughly 610,000 clones in the sample, around a sixth were seen once. The sample was naive CD4+ T cells from blood. The source of these receptors is a man aged 18 to 30 in good health.

This clone has more than one count but fewer than ten. This sequence joins TRBV7-3 and TRBJ2-6; TRBD1 aligns across 7 bases. Looked up from germline, CDR1 is SGHTA and CDR2 is FQGTGA. The CDR3 has 18 residues. V was clipped by 5 bases and J by 4 bases; unmatched bases: 14. The CDR3 nucleotides read TGTGCCAGCAGCCTCACACAGGGGCGCCTGACCGGGGCCAACGTCCTGACTTTC. Its translation is CASSLTQGRLTGANVLTF. The entire variable domain, with the rest obtained from reference TRBV7-3 and TRBJ2-6, is as follows: GAGVSQTPSNKVTEKGKYVELRCDPISGHTALYWYRQSLGQGPEFLIYFQGTGAADDSGLPNDRFFAVRPEGSVSTLKIQRTERGDSAVYLCASSLTQGRLTGANVLTFGAGSRLTVL.

The chain employs TRBV28 and TRBJ1-5, with TRBD1 matching 10 bases. Germline CDR1 MDHEN, CDR2 SYDVKM. The CDR3 is 18 residues long. With 1 base clipped from V and 8 bases from J, the junction kept 14 bases outside the gene matches. The CDR3 is CASSLYGGTGAFGKPQHF. For the CDR3, the DNA is TGTGCCAGCAGTTTATATGGTGGGACAGGGGCCTTCGGGAAGCCCCAGCATTTT.

J is TRBJ1-1 and V is TRBV30; possibly TRBD1 for D (6 bases). CDR1 is GTSNPN and CDR2 is SVGIG in the germline V gene (reference sequence). The CDR3 is 14 residues long. V was clipped by 2 bases and J by 6 bases, with 16 bases between them. The CDR3 sequence: CAWSLQGALAEAFF. DNA for the CDR3: TGTGCCTGGAGTTTACAGGGAGCTTTGGCTGAAGCTTTCTTT.

V usage is TRBV28 and J usage is TRBJ1-1; no definite D call. The germline CDR1 and CDR2 sequences are MDHEN and SYDVKM. The CDR3 totals 13 residues. Trimming removed 2 bases at V and 2 bases at J, with 6 bases between. The CDR3 region has the DNA TGTGCCAGCAGTTTACAGGACAACACTGAAGCTTTCTTT. The encoded protein is CASSLQDNTEAFF. Based on the CDR3 plus reference TRBV28 and TRBJ1-1, the full variable domain is DVKVTQSSRYLVKRTGEKVFLECVQDMDHENMFWYRQDPGLGLRLIYFSYDVKMKEKGDIPEGYSVSREKKERFSLILESASTNQTSMYLCASSLQDNTEAFFGQGTRLTVV.

V and J are TRBV2 and TRBJ1-5, with D perhaps TRBD1 (5 bases). The germline CDR1 and CDR2 sequences are SNHLY and FYNNEI. V was clipped by 6 bases and J by 1 base, with 10 bases between them. The CDR3 is made up of 14 amino acids. CDR3 amino acids: CASSHRDSNQPQHF. The DNA of the CDR3 is TGTGCCAGCAGCCACCGGGACAGCAATCAGCCCCAGCATTTT. Complete variable domain (other parts from reference TRBV2 and TRBJ1-5): EPEVTQTPSHQVTQMGQEVILRCVPISNHLYFYWYRQILGQKVEFLVSFYNNEISEKSEIFDDQFSVERPDGSNFTLKIRSTKLEDSAMYFCASSHRDSNQPQHFGDGTRLSIL.

The chain uses TRBV11-3 and TRBJ2-4, with 7 bases that match TRBD1. Germline-derived CDR1 and CDR2 are SGHNT and YENEEA. Germline trimming cut 1 base from V and 4 bases from J; bases unmatched to any gene: 4. CDR3 length equals 15 residues. The CDR3 sequence: CASSLGGTVKNIQYF. DNA for the CDR3: TGTGCCAGCAGCTTAGGAGGGACAGTGAAAAACATTCAGTACTTC.

J is TRBJ1-5 and V is TRBV23-1; D not certain. TRBV23-1 is filed as an ORF, its function uncertain. The CDR3 is 16 amino acids. The germline V and J ends were trimmed by 2 bases and 5 bases, with 16 bases remaining between them. CDR3 sequence reads: CASSQNYDNRDQPQHF. CDR3 nucleotide sequence: TGCGCCAGCAGTCAAAACTACGATAACAGAGATCAGCCCCAGCATTTT.

The CDR3 nucleotides read TGTGCCAGCAGCCGGGGGGAACCGACAAGGACAGATACGCAGTATTTT. Its translation is CASSRGEPTRTDTQYF. The chain uses TRBV14 and TRBJ2-3, with TRBD2 as a possible D gene (6 bases). The germline CDR1 and CDR2 sequences are SGHDN and FVKESK. CDR3 size: 16 residues. Trimming cost V 4 bases and J 3 bases, with 17 bases left between them.

The rearrangement links TRBV28 to TRBJ2-7; a weak D match, TRBD1 (5 bases). Germline lookup yields CDR1 MDHEN and CDR2 SYDVKM. The V gene lost 6 bases and the J gene lost 6 bases, with 12 bases spanning the gap. The CDR3 spans 12 residues. Written as DNA, the CDR3 is TGTGCCAGCAGATCAGGGTCTGGCGAGCAGTACTTC. It yields the protein CASRSGSGEQYF.

This rearrangement joins TRBV9 to TRBJ2-7; D might be TRBD1 (6 bases). There are 15 residues in the CDR3. CDR1 and CDR2 from the germline V gene are SGDLS and YYNGEE. V was cut by 0 bases and J by 1 base, with 11 bases left in between. CDR3: CASSVEPGVSYEQYF. The CDR3 DNA reads as TGTGCCAGCAGCGTAGAACCAGGGGTATCCTACGAGCAGTACTTC.

This chain joins TRBV5-4 and TRBJ1-6; maybe TRBD1 (5 bases). V was cut by 0 bases and J by 6 bases, with 10 bases left in between. The V gene's germline CDR1 is SGHNT and CDR2 YYREEE (reference sequence). The CDR3 is made up of 15 amino acids. CDR3 residues: CASSLGGTLNSPLHF. CDR3 DNA: TGTGCCAGCAGCTTGGGGGGGACCCTTAATTCACCCCTCCACTTT.

This clone was detected only a few times. The chain uses TRBV7-2 and TRBJ2-7, with D unclear. The germline V gene encodes CDR1 SGHTA and CDR2 FQGNSA. V was pared by 3 bases and J by 6 bases, with 12 bases between. CDR3 length equals 13 residues. Here the CDR3 DNA reads TGTGCCAGCAGCTTGGTGGCAAGCGTCGAGCAGTACTTC. Its translation: CASSLVASVEQYF.

This clone showed up just a few times. V gene TRBV29-1 combines with J gene TRBJ1-3; the D is unclear. Germline values: CDR1 SQVTM, CDR2 ANQGSEA. V lost 6 bases, J lost 0 bases, and 9 bases lay in between. The CDR3 is 13 amino acids. CDR3 residues: CSVQAISGNTIYF. As DNA, the CDR3 is TGCAGCGTCCAGGCGATCTCTGGAAACACCATATATTTT.

The sample holds a few counts of this clone. The chain employs TRBV6-6 and TRBJ2-7; D unresolved. This CDR3 spans 14 amino acids. The V end was cut by 2 bases, the J end by 2 bases, with 10 bases between. Germline loops: CDR1 MNHNY, CDR2 SVGAGI (reference sequence). CDR3 nucleotide sequence: TGTGCCAGCAGTTACGGACGACAACCCTACGAGCAGTACTTC. Its protein is CASSYGRQPYEQYF.

The rearrangement links TRBV27 to TRBJ2-7, with 14 bases fitting TRBD2. The CDR3 loop spans 15 amino acids. CDR1 and CDR2 from the germline V gene are MNHEY and SMNVEV (reference sequence). The V and J ends lost 4 bases and 6 bases, in that order; junction bases with no gene match: 5. The CDR3 DNA reads as TGTGCCAGCAGTTCGCAAGGACTAGCGGGGGGCGAGCAGTACTTC. Translating it yields CASSSQGLAGGEQYF.

There are a few counts of this clone. The V gene is TRBV11-2, the J gene TRBJ2-2, with D tentatively TRBD1 (5 bases). Deletions cut 6 bases from V and 5 bases from J, with 19 bases between. Germline assignment: CDR1 SGHAT and CDR2 FQNNGV. The CDR3 is made up of 16 amino acids. The CDR3 is CASRYPRSGITGELFF. CDR3 DNA: TGTGCCAGCAGATACCCCCGGTCAGGGATTACCGGGGAGCTGTTTTTT.

The chain employs TRBV12-5 and TRBJ2-3; D is possibly TRBD1 (6 bases). The CDR3 loop spans 18 amino acids. Trimming cost V 4 bases and J 0 bases, with 20 bases left between them. Germline lookup yields CDR1 LGHNT and CDR2 FRNRAP. The CDR3 region has the DNA TGTGCTAGTGGTTCCTGCCACAGGGTCATAACTAGCACAGATACGCAGTATTTT. The encoded protein is CASGSCHRVITSTDTQYF.

This CDR3 reads CASSLTSSSTDTQYF. DNA of the CDR3: TGTGCCAGCAGCCTGACTTCTTCTAGCACAGATACGCAGTATTTT. V usage is TRBV9 and J usage is TRBJ2-3, with unresolved D. V was clipped by 4 bases and J by 0 bases, with 12 bases between them. The CDR3 loop spans 15 amino acids. Germline V gene sequence: CDR1 SGDLS, CDR2 YYNGEE.

The table lists this clone with a few counts. The gene calls are TRBV15 and TRBJ2-7; 10 positions agree with TRBD1. V trimming: 3 bases; J trimming: 4 bases; junction bases outside the gene matches: 9. The germline V gene encodes CDR1 LNHNV and CDR2 YYDKDF (reference sequence). This CDR3 comprises 16 residues. The CDR3 here is CATSRIPGQGSYEQYF. The CDR3 bases are TGTGCCACCAGCAGGATACCGGGACAGGGGTCTTACGAGCAGTACTTC.

This chain links TRBV9 with TRBJ2-3, with D perhaps matching TRBD2 (5 bases). Germline V gives CDR1 SGDLS, CDR2 YYNGEE. Trimming cost V 0 bases and J 2 bases, with 7 bases left between them. The CDR3 totals 14 residues. CDR3 loop: CASSVARDTDTQYF. DNA of the CDR3: TGTGCCAGCAGCGTAGCCCGGGACACAGATACGCAGTATTTT.

The chain is built from TRBV4-1 and TRBJ2-7; TRBD2 might be the D (5 bases). Germline lookup yields CDR1 MGHRA and CDR2 YSYEKL. The CDR3 consists of 14 residues. Trimming left V 4 bases short and J 0 bases short, with 10 bases between. As DNA, the CDR3 is TGCGCCAGCAGCCTGAGCCGGGACTCCTACGAGCAGTACTTC. Its protein product is CASSLSRDSYEQYF.

This clone turned up a few times. The chain couples TRBV7-9 to TRBJ1-2; D may be TRBD1 (5 bases). CDR3 size: 15 residues. Germline V CDR1 and CDR2: SEHNR, FQNEAQ (reference sequence). V shed 2 bases and J shed 4 bases, with 14 bases lying between them. The CDR3 coding sequence is TGTGCCAGCAGCTTATCCCCGGGGGTGGGCTATGGCTACACCTTC. This codes for CASSLSPGVGYGYTF. The complete variable domain, with remaining parts taken from reference TRBV7-9 and TRBJ1-2, reads DTGVSQNPRHKITKRGQNVTFRCDPISEHNRLYWYRQTLGQGPEFLTYFQNEAQLEKSRLLSDRFSAERPKGSFSTLEIQRTEQGDSAMYLCASSLSPGVGYGYTFGSGTRLTVV.